This is a list of T cell receptor beta chains from one sample in a study of T-cell reconstitution after alpha-beta-depleted transplantation in children. TCRdb independently ran MiXCR on the PCR reads; one entry per CDR3 protein. The table has about 500,000 distinct CDR3 sequences, roughly 11% seen once; the top ten hold about 15%. This material consisted of PBMCs, mostly from graft donor cells, taken 180 days after TCRalphabeta/CD19-depleted stem cell transplant. Receptors were obtained from a female patient under 10 years old who had a stem cell transplant for aplastic anemia, so the T cells may come from the graft donor. Each CDR3 is given with its conserved first and last residue. D genes are given only for firm matches. Expanded clones get a size class; other rows say once, few or many, or leave the size out.

V	size	length	D	J	DNA	CDR3
TRBV5-1	.	15	.	TRBJ1-5	TGCGCCAGCAGCTTAAACAGGGAGCTAGGTCAGCCCCAGCATTTT	CASSLNRELGQPQHF
TRBV9	.	15	.	TRBJ1-5	TGTGCCAGCAGCCCGGACGGCAGGTTGAATCAGCCCCAGCATTTT	CASSPDGRLNQPQHF
TRBV4-2	many	15	.	TRBJ2-2	TGTGCCAGCAGCCAAGATCGAGACAAAAACGGGGAGCTGTTTTTT	CASSQDRDKNGELFF
TRBV12-3/TRBV12-4	few	16	.	TRBJ2-5	TGTGCCAGCAGTACCCTCCCCCTGACTAGACAAGAGACCCAGTACTTC	CASSTLPLTRQETQYF
TRBV7-6	few	21	TRBD1	TRBJ1-4	TGTGCCAGCAGCTACCGCCCATTACCCAAACCCGGGACAGGGTTCGGTGAAAAACTGTTTTTT	CASSYRPLPKPGTGFGEKLFF
TRBV7-2	few	15	.	TRBJ2-1	TGTGCCAGCAGCTTAGCCGGGAGTAACTACAATGAGCAGTTCTTC	CASSLAGSNYNEQFF
TRBV7-2	.	15	TRBD1	TRBJ1-2	TGTGCCAGCAGCTTAACCGGGACAGGGAGCTATGGCTACACCTTC	CASSLTGTGSYGYTF
TRBV20-1	many	16	.	TRBJ2-6	TGCAGTGCTAGAGATAAGATGGGGGCTGGGGCCAACGTCCTGACTTTC	CSARDKMGAGANVLTF
TRBV28	.	12	.	TRBJ2-1	TGTGCCAGCAGTTTACCCGGCAGGGGGCAGTTCTTC	CASSLPGRGQFF
TRBV9	few	15	TRBD1	TRBJ1-1	TGTGCCAGCAGCGTGAACCAGGGGACAGCCCGGGGAGCTTTCTTT	CASSVNQGTARGAFF
TRBV4-3	.	15	.	TRBJ2-1	TGCGCCAGCAGCCAAGAACAGCCCTCCTACAATGAGCAGTTCTTC	CASSQEQPSYNEQFF
TRBV7-2	few	12	.	TRBJ2-7	TGTGCCAGCAGCTTAGGCGACAGGAGGCAGTACTTC	CASSLGDRRQYF
TRBV18	.	16	.	TRBJ1-4	TGTGCCAGCTCACCACCGGGGTCCAGATTTAATGAAAAACTGTTTTTT	CASSPPGSRFNEKLFF
TRBV18	.	15	TRBD2	TRBJ2-1	TGTGCCAGCTCCCCGGGACTAGCGGGAGGGTCTGAGCAGTTCTTC	CASSPGLAGGSEQFF
TRBV6-1	.	16	.	TRBJ2-5	TGTGCCAGCAGGGACCTGCCCGCAGGGAGTCAAGAGACCAAGTACTTC	CASRDLPAGSQETKYF
TRBV20-1	.	13	.	TRBJ2-1	TGCAGTGCTAGAGTGGGGCAAAACAATGAGCAGTTCTTC	CSARVGQNNEQFF
TRBV18	many	14	.	TRBJ1-1	TGTGCCAGCTCGCAGGTGGGGGGCAACACTGAAGCTTTCTTT	CASSQVGGNTEAFF
TRBV7-8	many	16	.	TRBJ2-1	TGTGCCAGCAGCTCGGCCGGGAGAGGAGGTGCGATTGAGCAGTTCTTC	CASSSAGRGGAIEQFF
TRBV20-1	few	13	.	TRBJ2-3	TGCAGTGCTAGTGGCAGGGTGATGGATACGCAGTATTTT	CSASGRVMDTQYF
TRBV5-1	few	14	TRBD1	TRBJ2-3	TGCGCCAGCAGCTGGGACAGCCTCACAGATACGCAGTATTTT	CASSWDSLTDTQYF
TRBV27	few	14	.	TRBJ2-3	TGTGCCAGCAGCTCCACTGGGGACTCGGATACGCAGTATTTT	CASSSTGDSDTQYF
TRBV4-1	few	11	.	TRBJ2-1	TGCGCCAGCAGCCGATCAGGAGAGCAGTTCTTC	CASSRSGEQFF
TRBV28	few	19	TRBD2	TRBJ2-1	TGTGCCAGCAGTTTATTATTGGCTAGCGGGTCCCTTTCCTACAATGAGCAGTTCTTC	CASSLLLASGSLSYNEQFF
TRBV6-9	few	9	.	TRBJ2-4	TGTGCCAGCATGGTCATTCAGTACTTC	CASMVIQYF
TRBV6-2/TRBV6-3	few	13	.	TRBJ2-5	TGTGCCAGCATTGAACAGGAGCAAGAGACCCAGTACTTC	CASIEQEQETQYF
TRBV4-1	few	14	.	TRBJ1-5	TGCGCCAGCAGCCGTGGGCGGTTTGGACAGCCCCAGCATTTT	CASSRGRFGQPQHF
TRBV5-1	few	16	.	TRBJ1-3	TGCGCCAGCAGCTTAGCGGACAGTCGGGGTGGAAACACCATATATTTT	CASSLADSRGGNTIYF
TRBV20-1	.	17	.	TRBJ2-5	TGCAGTGCTAGACCCATCATTGGGCGAACGTACCAAGAGACCCAGTACTTC	CSARPIIGRTYQETQYF
TRBV7-2	few	16	.	TRBJ2-5	TGTGCCAGCAGCTTCGGACTTAACTTTGGATGGGAGACCCAGTACTTC	CASSFGLNFGWETQYF
TRBV4-3	few	15	.	TRBJ2-1	TGCGCCAGCAGCCCTCGGGTGACCTCCTACAATGAGCAGTTCTTC	CASSPRVTSYNEQFF
TRBV6-2/TRBV6-3	many	15	TRBD2	TRBJ2-2	TGTGCCAGCAGTTACGGCGGGGGGAACACCGGGGAGCTGTTTTTT	CASSYGGGNTGELFF
TRBV5-1	.	13	.	TRBJ2-1	TGCGCCAGCAGCCCGCTCCTAGCCGGCGGGCAGTTCTTC	CASSPLLAGGQFF
TRBV12-3/TRBV12-4	many	12	TRBD1	TRBJ1-3	TGTGCCAGCGCTGACAGGGGTCACACCATATATTTT	CASADRGHTIYF
TRBV10-3	few	15	TRBD1	TRBJ1-1	TGTGCCATCAGTGGTCCGGGACAGGCGAACACTGAAGCTTTCTTT	CAISGPGQANTEAFF
TRBV28	.	16	.	TRBJ1-5	TGTGCCAGCAGTTCACCGGGACCCCGACCCAATCAGCCCCAGCATTTT	CASSSPGPRPNQPQHF
TRBV2	.	19	TRBD2	TRBJ2-1	TGTGCCAGCAGTTTGGGGGGGAGACTAGCGGCCCGGAGTCACAATGAGCAGTTCTTC	CASSLGGRLAARSHNEQFF
TRBV20-1	many	14	TRBD1	TRBJ1-5	TGCAGTGCTAGAGGGACAGGGGGGGGACAGCCCCAGCATTTT	CSARGTGGGQPQHF
TRBV7-2	.	13	.	TRBJ2-3	TGTGCCAGCAGCTTCCCCATCTGGGATACGCAGTATTTT	CASSFPIWDTQYF
TRBV29-1	.	14	.	TRBJ2-1	TGCGCAACCGCTAGCTATTTTTCCTACAATGAGCAGTTCTTC	CATASYFSYNEQFF